A single sample is the source of the 21 T cell receptor beta chains below, sequenced in a study of T-cell memory formation after mild COVID-19. MiXCR, run by TCRdb on the 5' RACE reads, gives a single entry per CDR3 protein. The table lists more than 250,000 distinct CDR3 sequences, 16% of them singletons. The material sequenced was PBMCs or a T cell subset sorted from them (not recorded which). These receptors were collected from a man younger than 30 who had mild COVID-19 (a few samples of this study predate the infection). Cell type and time point are not known.

Points on this clonotype: A junction end diverges from the germline sequence, so it may reflect a read error. The chain carries TRBV29-1 and TRBJ2-7; no reliable D call. The CDR3 loop spans 12 amino acids. CDR1 SQVTM and CDR2 ANQGSEA come from the germline V gene. This CDR3 reads CSVEWYGQPRSF. CDR3 nucleotides: TGCAGCGTTGAGTGGTACGGGCAACCTCGATCCTTC.

This clonotype was seen a few times. The chain joins TRBV5-1 to TRBJ2-7, with no clear D. Germline CDR1 is SGHRS and CDR2 is YFSETQ. Trimming removed 0 bases at V and 2 bases at J, with 9 bases between. The CDR3 totals 14 residues. CDR3 protein: CASSLAPGAYEQYF. Here the CDR3 DNA reads TGCGCCAGCAGCTTGGCCCCAGGTGCCTACGAGCAGTACTTC.

This clonotype has ten or more counts. V is TRBV7-3 and J is TRBJ1-1, with 8 positions matching TRBD1. V gave up 3 bases and J gave up 5 bases; unmatched junction bases: 5. Per the germline V gene, CDR1 is SGHTA and CDR2 is FQGTGA. The CDR3 has 14 residues. The CDR3 DNA reads as TGTGCCAGCAGCTTTGGACAGGGAGGAACTGAAGCTTTCTTT. Its protein is CASSFGQGGTEAFF.

The chain links TRBV7-9 to TRBJ2-7, with a weak D call TRBD1 (6 bases). V was cut by 3 bases and J by 2 bases, with 11 bases left in between. The CDR3 runs 14 residues. The germline gives CDR1 SEHNR, CDR2 FQNEAQ (reference sequence). Here the CDR3 reads CASSFSTGAYEQYV. CDR3 nucleotide sequence: TGTGCCAGCAGCTTTTCGACAGGAGCCTACGAGCAGTACGTC.

This clonotype was detected only a few times. The chain recombines TRBV6-2 or TRBV6-3 with TRBJ2-3, with 8 bases aligning to TRBD2. Germline V gene data show CDR1 as MNHEY and CDR2 as SVGEGT. J lost 2 bases, V lost 4 bases, and 5 bases had no gene match. CDR3 size: 15 residues. The CDR3 sequence is CASSFPGGTTDTQYF. In DNA form, the CDR3 reads TGTGCCAGCAGTTTTCCGGGGGGGACCACAGATACGCAGTATTTT.

This clonotype appeared a few times. The CDR3 bases are TGTGCCTGGGACAGAGCAGATACGCAGTATTTT. Translating gives CAWDRADTQYF. This sequence joins TRBV30 and TRBJ2-3, with a weak D call TRBD1 (5 bases). Germline CDR1 and CDR2: GTSNPN and SVGIG (reference sequence). This CDR3 region has 11 residues. Trimming took off 5 bases at V and 4 bases at J, with 7 bases between the two ends.

A few counts support this clonotype. The rearrangement links TRBV5-1 to TRBJ2-2; D is uncertain. Germline CDR1 reads SGHRS; CDR2 reads YFSETQ. Trimming cost V 0 bases and J 2 bases, with 8 bases left between them. The CDR3 totals 15 residues. CDR3: CASSLDPSNTGELFF. The DNA of the CDR3 is TGCGCCAGCAGCTTGGACCCATCCAACACCGGGGAGCTGTTTTTT.

Only one count was recorded for this clonotype. CDR3 loop: CASSVVAWELTDTQYF. The CDR3, as DNA: TGTGCCAGCAGCGTAGTGGCGTGGGAACTCACAGATACGCAGTATTTT. The chain combines TRBV9 with TRBJ2-3; D ambiguous. The CDR3 is 16 residues long. Trimming pared 0 bases from V and 2 bases from J, leaving 13 bases between. CDR1 SGDLS and CDR2 YYNGEE come from the germline V gene.

This clonotype has only a few counts. As DNA, the CDR3 is TGCGCCAGCAGCGCGGACAGGGTAGTTGAGACCCAGTACTTC. This sequence encodes CASSADRVVETQYF. The genes are TRBV5-1 and TRBJ2-5, with 8 bases matching TRBD1. With 4 bases clipped from V and 5 bases from J, the junction kept 7 bases outside the gene matches. This CDR3 contains 14 residues. CDR1 SGHRS and CDR2 YFSETQ come from the germline V gene.

This clonotype was seen many times. V and J are TRBV5-1 and TRBJ2-3; TRBD2 agrees at 10 bases. Germline CDR1 SGHRS, CDR2 YFSETQ. The CDR3 spans 15 residues. Trimming took 3 bases from V and 5 from J; bases not matched to a gene: 6. CDR3 nucleotides: TGCGCCAGCAGCTCCGGACTAGCGGTTGTAGATACGCAGTATTTT. This gives the protein CASSSGLAVVDTQYF.

This chain joins TRBV2 and TRBJ2-1, with D perhaps TRBD2 (6 bases). The length of the CDR3 is 12 residues. Germline V CDR1 and CDR2: SNHLY, FYNNEI. Trimming cost V 2 bases and J 9 bases, with 8 bases left between them. The CDR3 sequence: CASSEWGGEQFF. The CDR3 region has the DNA TGTGCCAGCAGTGAATGGGGAGGTGAGCAGTTCTTC. Together with reference TRBV2 and TRBJ2-1, the CDR3 gives the full variable domain: EPEVTQTPSHQVTQMGQEVILRCVPISNHLYFYWYRQILGQKVEFLVSFYNNEISEKSEIFDDQFSVERPDGSNFTLKIRSTKLEDSAMYFCASSEWGGEQFFGPGTRLTVL.

This clonotype was detected ten times or more. The rearrangement joins TRBV5-1 to TRBJ2-5; D is undetermined. V was pared by 0 bases and J by 2 bases, with 5 bases between. The CDR3 extends over 13 amino acids. CDR1 is SGHRS, CDR2 YFSETQ, per germline. CDR3 protein: CASSLEVQETQYF. CDR3 in DNA: TGCGCCAGCAGCTTGGAGGTACAAGAGACCCAGTACTTC.

This chain links TRBV4-3 with TRBJ1-6; D not resolved. The germline gives CDR1 LGHNA, CDR2 YSLEER. V dropped 3 bases and J dropped 5 bases, with 8 bases sitting between them. The CDR3 is 14 residues long. CDR3 protein: CASSHPGNNSPLHF. Here the CDR3 DNA reads TGCGCCAGCAGCCACCCGGGGAATAATTCACCCCTCCACTTT.

This clonotype was picked up a small number of times. The genes are TRBV5-1 and TRBJ1-4; 7 nucleotides line up with TRBD1. V lost 1 base to trimming and J lost 7 bases; unmatched junction nucleotides: 7. The CDR3 spans 15 residues. Germline loops: CDR1 SGHRS, CDR2 YFSETQ. CDR3 sequence (DNA): TGCGCCAGCAGCTTGCTAGGACAGGACGCTGAAAAACTGTTTTTT. Translating gives CASSLLGQDAEKLFF.

The chain links TRBV4-3 to TRBJ2-6; D call uncertain. V shed 0 bases and J shed 0 bases, with 6 bases lying between them. This CDR3 is built from 16 residues. The germline CDR1 and CDR2 sequences are LGHNA and YSLEER. CDR3 region: CASSQDISSGANVLTF. The CDR3 DNA reads TGCGCCAGCAGCCAAGATATAAGCTCTGGGGCCAACGTCCTGACTTTC.

This clonotype turned up a few times. In DNA, the CDR3 is TGTGCCAGCAGCTATGGCGCGGGGGTTCCAGATACGCAGTATTTT. This encodes CASSYGAGVPDTQYF. This rearrangement joins TRBV7-9 to TRBJ2-3; 7 bases line up with TRBD2. Germline CDR1 SEHNR, CDR2 FQNEAQ (reference sequence). The ends lost 4 bases at V and 4 bases at J; junction bases unmatched: 8. CDR3 size: 15 residues.

This clonotype came up many times. The chain couples TRBV7-9 to TRBJ2-7, with D perhaps being TRBD1 or TRBD2 (5 bases each). The CDR3 has 11 residues. Deletions cut 5 bases from V and 7 bases from J, with 9 bases between. The germline V gene has CDR1 SEHNR and CDR2 FQNEAQ (reference sequence). The CDR3 protein is CASSRGAEQYF. The CDR3 DNA reads as TGTGCCAGCAGCCGGGGCGCAGAGCAGTACTTC. Complete variable domain (other parts from reference TRBV7-9 and TRBJ2-7): DTGVSQNPRHKITKRGQNVTFRCDPISEHNRLYWYRQTLGQGPEFLTYFQNEAQLEKSRLLSDRFSAERPKGSFSTLEIQRTEQGDSAMYLCASSRGAEQYFGPGTRLTVT.

The table lists this clonotype with many counts. The chain joins TRBV12-3 or TRBV12-4 to TRBJ1-1, with a weak D call TRBD1 (5 bases). The V end lost 3 bases, the J end lost 4 bases, and 12 bases lay between the germline ends. The CDR3 consists of 14 residues. The CDR3 nucleotides read TGTGCCAGCAGTTTCTTTGACAGACGCACTGAAGCTTTCTTT. This translates into CASSFFDRRTEAFF.

This clonotype appeared a single time. A read error is possible here, since a much larger clone lies one base away. CDR3 sequence: CASRYSGANVLTF. Written as DNA, the CDR3 is TGTGCCAGCAGGTACTCTGGGGCCAACGTCCTGACTTTC. The chain uses TRBV12-3 or TRBV12-4 and TRBJ2-6, with D uncertain. The CDR3 spans 13 residues. Trimming took 6 bases from V and 0 from J, leaving 3 bases between them.

In its sample, this clonotype was seen many times. The chain is built from TRBV7-9 and TRBJ1-5; the D gene is possibly TRBD1 (6 bases). Between the trimmed V and J ends, which lost 4 bases and 4 bases, there was a span of 23 bases. Per germline, CDR1 SEHNR and CDR2 FQNEAQ (reference sequence). The CDR3 covers 18 residues. In DNA form, the CDR3 reads TGTGCCAGCAGCTCCGATCCGGGGGCGCTTGGAAGGAATCAGCCCCAGCATTTT. This gives the protein CASSSDPGALGRNQPQHF. Drawing the rest from reference TRBV7-9 and TRBJ1-5, the complete variable domain is DTGVSQNPRHKITKRGQNVTFRCDPISEHNRLYWYRQTLGQGPEFLTYFQNEAQLEKSRLLSDRFSAERPKGSFSTLEIQRTEQGDSAMYLCASSSDPGALGRNQPQHFGDGTRLSIL.

The V gene is TRBV6-2 or TRBV6-3, the J gene TRBJ1-2; no definite D call. The CDR3 is 12 residues long. Trimming took off 2 bases at V and 5 bases at J, with 6 bases between the two ends. Germline loops: CDR1 MNHEY, CDR2 SVGEGT. CDR3 nucleotides: TGTGCCAGCAGTTACGGGCAGTATGGCTACACCTTC. Its translation: CASSYGQYGYTF.